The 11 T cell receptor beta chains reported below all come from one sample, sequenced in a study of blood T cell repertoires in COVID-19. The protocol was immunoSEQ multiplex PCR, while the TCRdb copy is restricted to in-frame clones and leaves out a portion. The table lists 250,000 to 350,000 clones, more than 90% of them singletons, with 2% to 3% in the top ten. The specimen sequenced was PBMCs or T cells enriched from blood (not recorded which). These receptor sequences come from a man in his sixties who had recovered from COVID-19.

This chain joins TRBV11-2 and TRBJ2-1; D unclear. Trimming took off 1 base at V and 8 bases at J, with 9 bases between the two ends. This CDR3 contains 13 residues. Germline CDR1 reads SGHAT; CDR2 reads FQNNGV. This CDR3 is CASSLVFRYEQFF. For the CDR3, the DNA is TGTGCCAGCAGCTTAGTTTTCCGGTATGAGCAGTTCTTC.

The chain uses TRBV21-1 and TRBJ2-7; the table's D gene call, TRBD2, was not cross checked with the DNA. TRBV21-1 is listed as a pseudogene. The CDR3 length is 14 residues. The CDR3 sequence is CASSKAAIAGEKYF. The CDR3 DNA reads TGTGCCAGCAGCAAAGCAGCGATCGCGGGAGAAAAGTACTTC.

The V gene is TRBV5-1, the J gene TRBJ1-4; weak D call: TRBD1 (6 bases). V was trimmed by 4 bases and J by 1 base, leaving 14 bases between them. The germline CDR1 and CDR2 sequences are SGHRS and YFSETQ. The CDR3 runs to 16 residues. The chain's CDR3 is CASSPQAGVTNEKLFF. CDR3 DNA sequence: TGCGCCAGCAGCCCGCAAGCAGGGGTAACTAATGAAAAACTGTTTTTT.

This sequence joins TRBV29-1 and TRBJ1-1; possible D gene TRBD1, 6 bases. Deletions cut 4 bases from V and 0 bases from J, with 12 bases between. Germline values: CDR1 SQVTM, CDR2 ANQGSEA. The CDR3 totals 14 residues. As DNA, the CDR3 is TGCAGCGTTGCACAGGGAGAAATGAACACTGAAGCTTTCTTT. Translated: CSVAQGEMNTEAFF.

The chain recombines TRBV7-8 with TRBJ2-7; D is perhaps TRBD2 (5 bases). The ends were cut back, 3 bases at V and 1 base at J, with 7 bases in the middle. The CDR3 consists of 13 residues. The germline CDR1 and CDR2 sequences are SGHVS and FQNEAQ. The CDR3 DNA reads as TGTGCCAGCAGCTTCGGCGGGTCCTACGAGCAGTACTTC. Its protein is CASSFGGSYEQYF.

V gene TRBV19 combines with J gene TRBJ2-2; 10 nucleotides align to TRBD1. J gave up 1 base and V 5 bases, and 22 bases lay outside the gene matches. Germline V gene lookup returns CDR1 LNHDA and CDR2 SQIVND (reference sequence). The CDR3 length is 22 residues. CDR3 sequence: CASSSPSGTGVPTRWNTGELFF. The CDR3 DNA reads TGTGCCAGTAGTTCCCCCTCCGGGACAGGGGTACCTACCCGTTGGAACACCGGGGAGCTGTTTTTT.

CDR3 bases: TGTGCCAGCAGCCATGACAGTGCGGGCTACACCTTC. Translation: CASSHDSAGYTF. V usage is TRBV9 and J usage is TRBJ1-2; possibly TRBD1 for D (5 bases). V gave up 4 bases and J gave up 8 bases, with 12 bases separating them. From germline, CDR1 is SGDLS and CDR2 YYNGEE. This CDR3 comprises 12 residues.

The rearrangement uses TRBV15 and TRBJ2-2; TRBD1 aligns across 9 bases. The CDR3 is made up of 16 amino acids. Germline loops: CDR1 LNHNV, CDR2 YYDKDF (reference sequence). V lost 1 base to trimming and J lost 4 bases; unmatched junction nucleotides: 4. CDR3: CATSRAGQGITGELFF. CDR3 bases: TGTGCCACCAGCAGAGCGGGACAGGGCATCACCGGGGAGCTGTTTTTT. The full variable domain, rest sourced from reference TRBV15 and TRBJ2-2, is DAMVIQNPRYQVTQFGKPVTLSCSQTLNHNVMYWYQQKSSQAPKLLFHYYDKDFNNEADTPDNFQSRRPNTSFCFLDIRSPGLGDTAMYLCATSRAGQGITGELFFGEGSRLTVL.

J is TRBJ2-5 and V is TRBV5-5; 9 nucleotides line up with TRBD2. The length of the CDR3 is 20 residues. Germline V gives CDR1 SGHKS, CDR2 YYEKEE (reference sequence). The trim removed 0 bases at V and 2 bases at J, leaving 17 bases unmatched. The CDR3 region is CASSLEGAGMLAGRQETQYF. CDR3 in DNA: TGTGCCAGCAGCTTGGAGGGGGCAGGGATGCTAGCGGGAAGACAAGAGACCCAGTACTTC.

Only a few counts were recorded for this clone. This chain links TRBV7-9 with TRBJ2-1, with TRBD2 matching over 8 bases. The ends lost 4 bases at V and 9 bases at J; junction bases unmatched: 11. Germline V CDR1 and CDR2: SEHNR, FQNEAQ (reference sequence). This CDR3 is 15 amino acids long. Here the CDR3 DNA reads TGTGCCAGCAGCTCCCGAGCGGGAGATGTCGGTGAGCAGTTCTTC. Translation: CASSSRAGDVGEQFF.

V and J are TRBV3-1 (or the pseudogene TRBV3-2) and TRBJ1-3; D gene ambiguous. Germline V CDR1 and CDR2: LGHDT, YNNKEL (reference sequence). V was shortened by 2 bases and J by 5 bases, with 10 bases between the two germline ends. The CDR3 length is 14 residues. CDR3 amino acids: CASSQSGTRNTIYF. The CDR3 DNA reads TGTGCCAGCAGCCAATCAGGTACCAGAAACACCATATATTTT.